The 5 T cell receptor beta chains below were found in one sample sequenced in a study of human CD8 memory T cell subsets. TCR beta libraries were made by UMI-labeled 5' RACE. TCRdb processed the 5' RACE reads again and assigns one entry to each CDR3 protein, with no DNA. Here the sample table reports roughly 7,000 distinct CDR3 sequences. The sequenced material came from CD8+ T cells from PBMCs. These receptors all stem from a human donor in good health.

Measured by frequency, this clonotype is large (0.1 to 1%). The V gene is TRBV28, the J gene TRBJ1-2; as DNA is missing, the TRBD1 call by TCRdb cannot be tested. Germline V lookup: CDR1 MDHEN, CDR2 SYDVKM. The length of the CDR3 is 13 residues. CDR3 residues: CASGAGLDYGYTF.

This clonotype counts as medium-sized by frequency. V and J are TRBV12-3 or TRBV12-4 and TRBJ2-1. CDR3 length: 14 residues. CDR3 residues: CASSLWQLYNEQFF.

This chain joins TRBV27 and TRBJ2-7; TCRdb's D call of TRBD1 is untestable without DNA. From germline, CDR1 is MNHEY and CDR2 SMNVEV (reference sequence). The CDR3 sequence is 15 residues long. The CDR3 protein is CASSFVTASSYEQYF.

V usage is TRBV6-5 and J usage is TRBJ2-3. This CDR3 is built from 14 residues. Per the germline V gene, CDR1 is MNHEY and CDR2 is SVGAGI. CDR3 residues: CASSYSTGLDTQYF.

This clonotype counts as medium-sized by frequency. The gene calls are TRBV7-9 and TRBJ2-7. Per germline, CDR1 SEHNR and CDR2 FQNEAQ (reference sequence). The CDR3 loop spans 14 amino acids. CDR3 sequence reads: CASSPKQTAYEQYF.